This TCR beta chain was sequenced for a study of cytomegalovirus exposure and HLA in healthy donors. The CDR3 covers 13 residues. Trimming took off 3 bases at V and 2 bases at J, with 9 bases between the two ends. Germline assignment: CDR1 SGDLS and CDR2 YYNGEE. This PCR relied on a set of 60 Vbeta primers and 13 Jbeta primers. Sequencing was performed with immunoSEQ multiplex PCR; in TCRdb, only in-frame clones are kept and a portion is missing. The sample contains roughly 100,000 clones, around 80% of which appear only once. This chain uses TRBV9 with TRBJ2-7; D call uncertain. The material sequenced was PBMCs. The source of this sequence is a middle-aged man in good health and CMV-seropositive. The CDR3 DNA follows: TGTGCCAGCAGCGGGGCTGGCCCCTACGAGCAGTACTTC. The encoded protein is CASSGAGPYEQYF.